Each of the 30 T cell receptor beta chains below was sequenced from the same sample in a study of spatial heterogeneity in lung cancer. As for time point: sample taken at primary tumor resection. Unsorted samples of tumor, nontumor lung or frozen PBMC had their whole RNA sequenced. TCRdb re-called the 5' RACE reads with MiXCR, one entry per CDR3 protein. The table shows 50,000 to 65,000 distinct CDR3 sequences, with roughly 7.9% occurring only once. This material consisted of PBMCs, taken at surgery. All receptors derive from a female donor with early-stage non-small cell lung cancer.

This clonotype occurred a few times. The chain uses TRBV12-3 or TRBV12-4 and TRBJ1-2; no firm D call. Trimming left V 6 bases short and J 5 bases short, with 16 bases between. The CDR3 loop spans 14 amino acids. DNA for the CDR3: TGTGCCAGCAGGGCTTCGGCGCGACTATATGGCTACACCTTC. Translating gives CASRASARLYGYTF.

This CDR3 reads CASNPQGTYTQYF. In DNA form, the CDR3 reads TGTGCCAGTAACCCACAGGGGACCTATACGCAGTATTTT. The gene calls are TRBV19 and TRBJ2-3, with TRBD1 identical over 7 bases. The V segment lost 7 bases and the J segment 7 bases; nucleotides outside the gene matches: 8. CDR1 and CDR2 from the germline V gene are LNHDA and SQIVND (reference sequence). There are 13 residues in the CDR3.

This clonotype was counted at least ten times. V usage is TRBV5-1 and J usage is TRBJ2-1; 7 bases match TRBD2. Germline V gene sequence: CDR1 SGHRS, CDR2 YFSETQ. After removal of 0 bases from V and 5 bases from J, the junction contained 11 bases not matched to a gene. There are 17 residues in the CDR3. The CDR3 spells CASSLGVSGRYDNEQFF. The CDR3 region has the DNA TGCGCCAGCAGCTTGGGCGTTAGCGGGCGTTACGACAATGAGCAGTTCTTC.

Sample share makes this clonotype medium-sized (0.01 to 0.1%). The chain recombines TRBV27 with TRBJ1-5; a possible D gene is TRBD1 (6 bases). CDR3 length: 15 amino acids. Trimming pared 3 bases from V and 7 bases from J, leaving 16 bases between. Germline CDR1 and CDR2: MNHEY and SMNVEV (reference sequence). This CDR3 reads CASSFGFSGDQPQHF. CDR3 coding DNA: TGTGCCAGCAGTTTTGGATTTTCAGGGGACCAGCCCCAGCATTTT.

This clonotype has just a few counts. The V gene is TRBV3-1, the J gene TRBJ2-7, with 8 bases matching TRBD2. V trimming: 1 base; J trimming: 6 bases; junction bases outside the gene matches: 5. CDR3 length: 14 amino acids. Germline CDR1 reads LGHDT; CDR2 reads YNNKEL (reference sequence). The CDR3 is CASSQGASGREQYF. The DNA for the CDR3 is TGTGCCAGCAGCCAAGGCGCTAGCGGGCGCGAGCAGTACTTC.

This clonotype was recorded at least ten times. V and J are TRBV5-1 and TRBJ1-1, with 8 bases matching TRBD1. The CDR3 runs to 13 residues. Germline V gene lookup returns CDR1 SGHRS and CDR2 YFSETQ. The J segment lost 5 bases and the V segment lost 4 bases, leaving 4 bases of the junction unmatched. This CDR3 is CASSQTGETEAFF. The CDR3 region has the DNA TGCGCCAGCAGCCAGACAGGGGAGACTGAAGCTTTCTTT.

The rearrangement uses TRBV20-1 and TRBJ2-7; D perhaps matches TRBD2 (6 bases). The CDR3 covers 12 residues. Germline V gene sequence: CDR1 DFQATT, CDR2 SNEGSKA (reference sequence). V lost 1 base and J lost 12, with 16 bases in between. The DNA of the CDR3 is TGCAGTGCTAGAGCCCCAGGGAGGTCTGGGTACTTC. Residues: CSARAPGRSGYF.

The count of this clonotype is one. The chain couples TRBV28 to TRBJ1-5, with D possibly TRBD1 on 6 matching bases. Trimming took 3 bases from V and 2 from J, leaving 14 bases between them. Germline V CDR1 and CDR2: MDHEN, SYDVKM. CDR3 length: 16 amino acids. In DNA form, the CDR3 reads TGTGCCAGCAGTTTCGTCAGGGGCGACGGCAATCAGCCCCAGCATTTT. It encodes CASSFVRGDGNQPQHF.

This clonotype came up many times. The J gene is TRBJ1-2, the V gene TRBV5-1, with TRBD1 identical over 7 bases. Unmatched junction bases numbered 4, after V lost 4 bases and J lost 1 base. The CDR3 runs 14 residues. Germline V CDR1 and CDR2: SGHRS, YFSETQ. The CDR3 DNA follows: TGCGCCAGCAGCCCACAGGGGAATAACTATGGCTACACCTTC. Its translation is CASSPQGNNYGYTF.

This clonotype was detected only a few times. The rearrangement links TRBV4-1 to TRBJ1-1; D is unresolved. The CDR3 runs to 19 residues. Between the trimmed V and J ends, which lost 0 bases and 3 bases, there was a span of 23 bases. Germline values: CDR1 MGHRA, CDR2 YSYEKL. CDR3: CASSQDSGAGMGSYTEAFF. CDR3 nucleotide sequence: TGCGCCAGCAGCCAAGATTCAGGTGCGGGAATGGGCAGCTACACTGAAGCTTTCTTT.

This clonotype was seen many times. This chain connects TRBV25-1 to TRBJ2-2; D is undetermined. The V and J ends lost 10 bases and 0 bases respectively, with 12 bases between them. The CDR3 is made up of 14 amino acids. CDR1 and CDR2 from the germline V gene are MGHDK and SYGVNS. Here the CDR3 DNA reads TGTGCCACCTCTCCGCAGGCGAACACCGGGGAGCTGTTTTTT. This encodes CATSPQANTGELFF.

This clonotype was detected many times. The chain joins TRBV7-2 to TRBJ2-7; TRBD1 matches at 7 bases. The ends lost 1 base at V and 3 bases at J; junction bases unmatched: 3. The germline CDR1 and CDR2 sequences are SGHTA and FQGNSA. The CDR3 sequence is 14 residues long. CDR3 DNA sequence: TGTGCCAGCAGCTTAGTGACAGGGATCTACGAGCAGTACGTC. Protein sequence: CASSLVTGIYEQYV.

V gene TRBV20-1 combines with J gene TRBJ2-4; D remains ambiguous. CDR1 is DFQATT, CDR2 SNEGSKA, per germline (reference sequence). Trimming removed 5 bases from V and 5 bases from J, with 13 bases in between. This CDR3 has 13 amino acids. The CDR3 spells CSAVRLLQNIQYF. The CDR3 bases are TGCAGTGCTGTGCGACTCCTACAAAACATTCAGTACTTC.

This clonotype was recorded many times. The junction and the germline gene differ at one end; a read error may be behind it. J is TRBJ2-7 and V is TRBV27; D is undetermined. Germline V gene sequence: CDR1 MNHEY, CDR2 SMNVEV (reference sequence). The CDR3 loop spans 9 amino acids. The CDR3 DNA reads as TGTCCAGTCTCCAACGAGCAGTACTTC. Its translation: CPVSNEQYF.

This clonotype was seen repeatedly, ten times or more. The rearrangement joins TRBV11-2 to TRBJ2-7, with TRBD1 identical over 11 bases. The germline V gene has CDR1 SGHAT and CDR2 FQNNGV. Unmatched junction bases numbered 6, after V lost 5 bases and J lost 6 bases. CDR3 size: 14 residues. CDR3: CASSVGQGAFEQYF. For the CDR3, the DNA is TGTGCCAGCAGCGTCGGACAGGGGGCCTTCGAGCAGTACTTC. The complete variable domain, with remaining parts taken from reference TRBV11-2 and TRBJ2-7, reads EAGVAQSPRYKIIEKRQSVAFWCNPISGHATLYWYQQILGQGPKLLIQFQNNGVVDDSQLPKDRFSAERLKGVDSTLKIQPAKLEDSAVYLCASSVGQGAFEQYFGPGTRLTVT.

This clonotype was picked up many times. The chain has TRBV29-1 and TRBJ2-1, with 14 bases fitting TRBD2. Germline V lookup: CDR1 SQVTM, CDR2 ANQGSEA. The CDR3 is 15 residues long. J was trimmed by 6 bases and V by 4 bases; bases with no gene match: 5. The CDR3 coding sequence is TGCAGCGTTGCCCGACTAGCGGGGGGGCTCAATGAGCAGTTCTTC. Residues: CSVARLAGGLNEQFF.

This clonotype has only a few counts. The V call is TRBV3-1, the J call TRBJ2-7; 10 nucleotides line up with TRBD1. V shed 1 base and J 6 bases; nucleotides not matched to a gene: 3. The CDR3 runs 14 residues. Germline V lookup: CDR1 LGHDT, CDR2 YNNKEL (reference sequence). In DNA form, the CDR3 reads TGTGCCAGCAGCCAAGTGACAGGGGGCGTCGAGCAGTACTTC. This codes for CASSQVTGGVEQYF.

In this sample, this clonotype turned up many times. This rearrangement joins TRBV5-4 to TRBJ1-1, with 7 bases aligning to TRBD1. The CDR3 spans 16 residues. Trimming at V came to 0 bases and at J to 2 bases, leaving 7 bases not matched to a gene. The germline V gene encodes CDR1 SGHNT and CDR2 YYREEE (reference sequence). In nucleotides, the CDR3 is TGTGCCAGCAGCTTGGGACAGGGTATAGCAAACACTGAAGCTTTCTTT. Amino acids: CASSLGQGIANTEAFF.

This clonotype occurred many times. In DNA form, the CDR3 reads TGTGCCAGCAGCCTGGGACTAGCGGGACTACAAGAGACCCAGTACTTC. This codes for CASSLGLAGLQETQYF. The chain has TRBV7-8 and TRBJ2-5; 13 bases map to TRBD2. Germline V lookup: CDR1 SGHVS, CDR2 FQNEAQ. The junction had 5 bases not matched to a gene; V was cut back by 5 bases and J by 2 bases. The CDR3 is 16 amino acids.

This clonotype was found a few times. The V gene is TRBV12-3 or TRBV12-4, the J gene TRBJ2-1, with 8 bases that match TRBD1. CDR3 length equals 16 residues. Trimming cost V 2 bases and J 3 bases; bases outside gene matches: 6. The CDR3 DNA reads TGTGCCAGCAGTTTATTTGAGACAGGGGACTACAATGAGCAGTTCTTC. It codes for CASSLFETGDYNEQFF.

The V gene is TRBV6-1, the J gene TRBJ1-2; D gene ambiguous. Germline-derived CDR1 and CDR2 are MNHNS and SASEGT. There are 13 residues in the CDR3. Trimming removed 3 bases at V and 3 bases at J, with 8 bases between. The CDR3 sequence: CASSENGYYGYTF. As DNA, the CDR3 is TGTGCCAGCAGTGAGAACGGCTACTATGGCTACACCTTC.

This clonotype was counted between two and nine times. The V call is TRBV5-1, the J call TRBJ2-3; the D gene is possibly TRBD2 (5 bases). The CDR3 extends over 15 amino acids. V was shortened by 4 bases and J by 2 bases, with 14 bases between the two germline ends. From germline, CDR1 is SGHRS and CDR2 YFSETQ. CDR3 region: CASSAPERNTDTQYF. The CDR3 bases are TGCGCCAGCAGCGCCCCAGAGCGGAACACAGATACGCAGTATTTT.

The chain combines TRBV6-2 or TRBV6-3 with TRBJ2-7; D may be TRBD1 (6 bases). The V and J ends lost 6 bases and 0 bases respectively, with 12 bases between them. There are 14 residues in the CDR3. CDR1 and CDR2 (germline): MNHEY, SVGEGT. The CDR3 DNA sequence: TGTGCCAGCAGGGGACACGGTGACTCCTACGAGCAGTACGTC. This translates into CASRGHGDSYEQYV.

There are many counts of this clonotype. The V and J genes are TRBV10-3 and TRBJ2-3; 9 bases match TRBD1. Germline-derived CDR1 and CDR2 are ENHRY and SYGVKD. Trimming cost V 6 bases and J 4 bases; bases outside gene matches: 8. This CDR3 region has 15 residues. Here the CDR3 reads CAIRQTGGEADTQYF. The CDR3 nucleotides are TGTGCCATCAGACAGACAGGGGGAGAAGCAGATACGCAGTATTTT.

This clonotype turned up a few times. V usage is TRBV7-9 and J usage is TRBJ1-3; 8 bases are shared with TRBD1. The germline gives CDR1 SEHNR, CDR2 FQNEAQ (reference sequence). This CDR3 spans 15 amino acids. With V trimmed by 2 bases and J by 4 bases, 4 bases remained unmatched. CDR3 in amino acids: CASSLPTGVGNTIYF. As DNA, the CDR3 is TGTGCCAGCAGCTTACCGACAGGGGTCGGAAACACCATATATTTT.

This clonotype was observed a few times. CDR3 in amino acids: CSARVGVETQYF. The CDR3 DNA follows: TGCAGTGCTAGAGTCGGGGTGGAGACCCAGTACTTC. The V and J genes are TRBV20-1 and TRBJ2-5; possibly TRBD2 for D (5 bases). CDR1 and CDR2 (germline): DFQATT, SNEGSKA (reference sequence). The CDR3 has 12 residues. The ends were cut back, 1 base at V and 5 bases at J, with 8 bases in the middle.

Only a few counts were recorded for this clonotype. V gene TRBV3-1 combines with J gene TRBJ1-4; D remains ambiguous. V dropped 1 base and J dropped 6 bases, with 9 bases sitting between them. Germline CDR1 is LGHDT and CDR2 is YNNKEL (reference sequence). This CDR3 contains 14 residues. The CDR3 protein is CASSQGTEDEKLFF. The CDR3 DNA follows: TGTGCCAGCAGCCAAGGAACGGAGGATGAAAAACTGTTTTTT. The full variable domain, rest sourced from reference TRBV3-1 and TRBJ1-4, is DTAVSQTPKYLVTQMGNDKSIKCEQNLGHDTMYWYKQDSKKFLKIMFSYNNKELIINETVPNRFSPKSPDKAHLNLHINSLELGDSAVYFCASSQGTEDEKLFFGSGTQLSVL.

The table lists this clonotype with a few counts. V is TRBV27 and J is TRBJ2-1; the D gene is possibly TRBD1 (6 bases). Germline CDR1 MNHEY, CDR2 SMNVEV (reference sequence). The germline V and J ends were trimmed by 0 bases and 10 bases, with 22 bases remaining between them. The CDR3 is 17 residues long. The DNA of the CDR3 is TGTGCCAGCAGTTTATCATGGGTGGGGCAGGGGCCGAACGAGCAGTTCTTC. Translated: CASSLSWVGQGPNEQFF.

This clonotype was counted between two and nine times. One junction end disagrees with the germline gene, perhaps due to a read error. The V call is TRBV7-7, the J call TRBJ2-5; D tentatively reads TRBD1 or TRBD2 (5 bases each). Germline lookup yields CDR1 SSHAT and CDR2 FNYEAQ (reference sequence). This CDR3 spans 13 amino acids. This chain's CDR3 is CASSRDVQETQYF. As DNA, the CDR3 is TGTGCTAGCAGCAGGGACGTGCAAGAGACCCAGTACTTC.

This clonotype was found a few times. V is TRBV20-1 and J is TRBJ2-7; 12 bases line up with TRBD1. From germline, CDR1 is DFQATT and CDR2 SNEGSKA (reference sequence). The CDR3 consists of 14 residues. With 1 base clipped from V and 5 bases from J, the junction kept 3 bases outside the gene matches. DNA for the CDR3: TGCAGTGCTAGAGGGGGACAGGGGGCTCACGAGCAGTACGTC. Its protein is CSARGGQGAHEQYV.